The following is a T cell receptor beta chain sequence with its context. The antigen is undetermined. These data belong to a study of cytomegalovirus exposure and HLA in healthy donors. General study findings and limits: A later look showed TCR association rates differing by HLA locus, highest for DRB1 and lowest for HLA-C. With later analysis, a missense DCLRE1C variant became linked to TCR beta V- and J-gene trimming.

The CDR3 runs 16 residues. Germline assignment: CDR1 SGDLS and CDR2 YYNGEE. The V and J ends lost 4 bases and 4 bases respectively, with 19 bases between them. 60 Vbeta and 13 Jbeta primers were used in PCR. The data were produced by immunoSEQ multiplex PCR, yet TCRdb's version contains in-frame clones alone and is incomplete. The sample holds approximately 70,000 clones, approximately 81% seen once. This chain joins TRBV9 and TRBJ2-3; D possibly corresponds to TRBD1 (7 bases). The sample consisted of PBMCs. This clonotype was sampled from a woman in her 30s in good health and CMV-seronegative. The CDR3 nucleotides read TGTGCCAGCAGCTCGCGTAGCGGCGACAGGGCAGATACGCAGTATTTT. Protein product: CASSSRSGDRADTQYF.